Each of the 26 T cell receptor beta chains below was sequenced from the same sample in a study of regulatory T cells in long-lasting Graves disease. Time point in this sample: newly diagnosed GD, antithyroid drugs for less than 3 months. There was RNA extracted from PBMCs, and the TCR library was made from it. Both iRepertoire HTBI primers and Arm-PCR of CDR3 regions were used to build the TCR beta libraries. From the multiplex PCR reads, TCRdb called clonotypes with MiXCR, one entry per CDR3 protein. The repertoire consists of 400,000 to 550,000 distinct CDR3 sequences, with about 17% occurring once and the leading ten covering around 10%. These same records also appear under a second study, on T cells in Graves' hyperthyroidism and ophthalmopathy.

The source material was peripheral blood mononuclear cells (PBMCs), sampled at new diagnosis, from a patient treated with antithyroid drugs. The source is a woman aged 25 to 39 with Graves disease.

In DNA, the CDR3 is TGCAGCGTTCGACTATCCACAGATACGCAGTATTTT. Its translation is CSVRLSTDTQYF. The rearrangement joins TRBV29-1 to TRBJ2-3; weak D call: TRBD2 (5 bases). V lost 5 bases and J lost 2, with 8 bases in between. Germline CDR1 is SQVTM and CDR2 is ANQGSEA. CDR3 length: 12 residues.

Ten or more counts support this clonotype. The CDR3 DNA reads TGCGCCAGCAGCCATGCGGACAGGGAGGTTGGGGAGCAGTACTTC. This gives the protein CASSHADREVGEQYF. This chain links TRBV4-1 with TRBJ2-7; 8 positions match TRBD1. V lost 3 bases and J lost 7; bases outside the gene matches: 11. The CDR3 sequence is 15 residues long. The germline CDR1 and CDR2 sequences are MGHRA and YSYEKL.

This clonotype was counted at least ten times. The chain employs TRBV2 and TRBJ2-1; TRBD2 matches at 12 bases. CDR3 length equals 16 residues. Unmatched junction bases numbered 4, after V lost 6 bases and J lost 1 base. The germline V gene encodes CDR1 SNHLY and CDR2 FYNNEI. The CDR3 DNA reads TGTGCCAGCAGGGAACTAGCGGGAGGATCCTACAATGAGCAGTTCTTC. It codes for CASRELAGGSYNEQFF.

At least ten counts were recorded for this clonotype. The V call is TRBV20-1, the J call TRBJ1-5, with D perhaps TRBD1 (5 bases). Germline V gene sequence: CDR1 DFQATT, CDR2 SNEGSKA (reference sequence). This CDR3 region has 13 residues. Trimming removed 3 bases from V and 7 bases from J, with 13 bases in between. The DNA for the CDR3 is TGCAGTGCTAGGGGGCAGGGCAGCCAGCCCCAGCATTTT. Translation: CSARGQGSQPQHF.

The CDR3 bases are TGTGCCAGCAGTTACTCGATGCAGCGGGAGGGCAAATACGAGCAGTACTTC. Its protein product is CASSYSMQREGKYEQYF. The chain is built from TRBV6-6 and TRBJ2-7, with TRBD2 matching over 10 bases. From germline, CDR1 is MNHNY and CDR2 SVGAGI (reference sequence). This CDR3 has 17 amino acids. V gave up 0 bases and J gave up 4 bases; unmatched junction bases: 9.

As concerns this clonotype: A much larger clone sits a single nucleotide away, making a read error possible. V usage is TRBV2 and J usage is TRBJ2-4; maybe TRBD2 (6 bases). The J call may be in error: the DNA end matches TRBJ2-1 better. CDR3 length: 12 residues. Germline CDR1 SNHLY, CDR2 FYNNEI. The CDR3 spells CASSGQDYEQFF. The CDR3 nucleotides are TGTGCCAGCTCCGGGCAGGACTACGAGCAGTTCTTC.

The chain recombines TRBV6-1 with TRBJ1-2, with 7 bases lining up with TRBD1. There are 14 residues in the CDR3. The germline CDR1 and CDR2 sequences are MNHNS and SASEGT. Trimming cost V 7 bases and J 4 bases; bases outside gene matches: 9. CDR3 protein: CASTSGDRPYGYTF. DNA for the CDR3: TGTGCCAGCACCTCAGGGGACAGACCCTATGGCTACACCTTC.

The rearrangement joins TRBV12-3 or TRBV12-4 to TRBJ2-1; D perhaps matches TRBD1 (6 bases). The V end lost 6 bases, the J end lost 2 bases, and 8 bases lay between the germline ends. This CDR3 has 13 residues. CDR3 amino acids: CASRGDTYNEQFF. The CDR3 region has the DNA TGTGCCAGCAGGGGGGACACCTACAATGAGCAGTTCTTC.

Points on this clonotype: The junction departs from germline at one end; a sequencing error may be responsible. The CDR3 here is CASSRSSSGNTIYF. The CDR3 coding sequence is TGTGCTAGCAGCCGTTCAAGTTCTGGAAACACCATATATTTT. The V and J genes are TRBV7-6 and TRBJ1-3; D unclear. CDR3 length: 14 residues. Germline V gives CDR1 SGHVS, CDR2 FNYEAQ. The full variable domain, its missing parts supplied by reference TRBV7-6 and TRBJ1-3, is GAGVSQSPRYKVTKRGQDVALRCDPISGHVSLYWYRQALGQGPEFLTYFNYEAQQDKSGLPNDRFSAERPEGSISTLTIQRTEQRDSAMYRCASSRSSSGNTIYFGEGSWLTVV.

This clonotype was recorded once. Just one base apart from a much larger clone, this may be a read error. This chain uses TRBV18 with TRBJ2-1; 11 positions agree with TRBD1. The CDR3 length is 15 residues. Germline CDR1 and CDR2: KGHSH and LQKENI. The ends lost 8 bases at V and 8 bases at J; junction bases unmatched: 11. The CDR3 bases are TGTGCCAGCCCACATGGACAGGGGGCGCAGGATGAGCAGTTCTTC. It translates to CASPHGQGAQDEQFF.

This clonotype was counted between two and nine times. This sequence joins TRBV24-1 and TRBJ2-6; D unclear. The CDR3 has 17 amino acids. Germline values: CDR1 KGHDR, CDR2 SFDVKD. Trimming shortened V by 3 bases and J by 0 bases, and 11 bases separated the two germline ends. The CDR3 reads CATSDRQSLSGANVLTF. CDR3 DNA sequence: TGTGCCACCAGTGATCGTCAGTCACTCTCTGGGGCCAACGTCCTGACTTTC.

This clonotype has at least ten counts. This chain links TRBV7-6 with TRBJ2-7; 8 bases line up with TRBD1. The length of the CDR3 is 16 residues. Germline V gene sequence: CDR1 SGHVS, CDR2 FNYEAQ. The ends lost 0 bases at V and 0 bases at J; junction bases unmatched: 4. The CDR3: CASSLARTGSSYEQYF. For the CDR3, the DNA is TGTGCCAGCAGCTTAGCTCGGACAGGGAGCTCCTACGAGCAGTACTTC. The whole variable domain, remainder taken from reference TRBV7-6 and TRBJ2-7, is GAGVSQSPRYKVTKRGQDVALRCDPISGHVSLYWYRQALGQGPEFLTYFNYEAQQDKSGLPNDRFSAERPEGSISTLTIQRTEQRDSAMYRCASSLARTGSSYEQYFGPGTRLTVT.

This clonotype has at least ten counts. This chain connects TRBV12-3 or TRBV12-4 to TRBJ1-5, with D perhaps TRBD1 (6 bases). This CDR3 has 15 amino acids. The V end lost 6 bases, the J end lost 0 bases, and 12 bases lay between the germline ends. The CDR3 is CASRDLDSSNQPQHF. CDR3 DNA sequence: TGTGCCAGCAGAGACCTGGACAGTAGCAATCAGCCCCAGCATTTT.

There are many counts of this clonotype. CDR3 sequence: CATTLGQHNEQFF. The DNA for the CDR3 is TGTGCCACCACACTTGGACAGCACAATGAGCAGTTCTTC. V is TRBV28 and J is TRBJ2-1; a weak D match, TRBD1 (6 bases). The ends were cut back, 10 bases at V and 5 bases at J, with 15 bases in the middle. The CDR3 has 13 residues. CDR1 is MDHEN, CDR2 SYDVKM, per germline.

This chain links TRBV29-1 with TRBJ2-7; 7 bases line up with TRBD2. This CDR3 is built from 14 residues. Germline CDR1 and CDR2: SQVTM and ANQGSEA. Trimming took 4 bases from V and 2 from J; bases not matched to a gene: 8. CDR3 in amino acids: CSVVSELAPYEQYF. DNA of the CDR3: TGCAGCGTTGTATCGGAACTAGCGCCCTACGAGCAGTACTTC.

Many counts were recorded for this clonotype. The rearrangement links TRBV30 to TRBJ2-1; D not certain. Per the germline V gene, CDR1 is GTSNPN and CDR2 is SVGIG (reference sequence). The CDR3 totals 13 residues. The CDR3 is CACVTRTYNEQFF. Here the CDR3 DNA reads TGTGCTTGCGTGACACGAACCTACAATGAGCAGTTCTTC.

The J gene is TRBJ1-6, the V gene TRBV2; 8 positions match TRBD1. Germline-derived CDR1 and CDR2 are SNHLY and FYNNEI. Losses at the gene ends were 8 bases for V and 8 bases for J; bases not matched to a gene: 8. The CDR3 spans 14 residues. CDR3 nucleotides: TGTGCCAGCCGGACAGGGTCAGTTGATTCACCCCTCCACTTT. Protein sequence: CASRTGSVDSPLHF.

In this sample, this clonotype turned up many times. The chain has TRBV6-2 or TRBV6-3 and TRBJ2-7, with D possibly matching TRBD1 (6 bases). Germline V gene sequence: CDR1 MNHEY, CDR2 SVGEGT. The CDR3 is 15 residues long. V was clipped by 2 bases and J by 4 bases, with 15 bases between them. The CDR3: CASSYRDKGRYEQYF. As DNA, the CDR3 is TGTGCCAGCAGTTACCGGGACAAGGGACGATACGAGCAGTACTTC.

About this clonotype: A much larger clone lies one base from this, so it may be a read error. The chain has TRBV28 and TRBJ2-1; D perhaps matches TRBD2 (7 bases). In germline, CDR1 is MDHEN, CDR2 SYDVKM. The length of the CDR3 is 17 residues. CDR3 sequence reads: CAGSLGGALGSYNEQFF. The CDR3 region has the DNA TGTGCCGGCAGTTTGGGGGGGGCCCTAGGCTCCTACAATGAGCAGTTCTTC. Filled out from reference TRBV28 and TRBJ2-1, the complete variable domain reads DVKVTQSSRYLVKRTGEKVFLECVQDMDHENMFWYRQDPGLGLRLIYFSYDVKMKEKGDIPEGYSVSREKKERFSLILESASTNQTSMYLCAGSLGGALGSYNEQFFGPGTRLTVL.

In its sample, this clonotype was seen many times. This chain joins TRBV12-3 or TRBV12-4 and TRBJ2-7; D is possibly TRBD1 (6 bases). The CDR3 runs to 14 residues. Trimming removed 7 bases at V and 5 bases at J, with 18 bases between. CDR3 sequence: CASNRDTSWDEQYF. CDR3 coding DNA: TGTGCCAGCAACCGGGACACCAGTTGGGACGAGCAGTACTTC.

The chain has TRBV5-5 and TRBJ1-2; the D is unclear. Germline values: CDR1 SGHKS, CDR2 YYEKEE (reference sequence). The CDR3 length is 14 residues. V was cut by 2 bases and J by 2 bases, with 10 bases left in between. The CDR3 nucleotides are TGTGCCAGCAGCTTTTTACTGGAGAACTATGGCTACACCTTC. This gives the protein CASSFLLENYGYTF.

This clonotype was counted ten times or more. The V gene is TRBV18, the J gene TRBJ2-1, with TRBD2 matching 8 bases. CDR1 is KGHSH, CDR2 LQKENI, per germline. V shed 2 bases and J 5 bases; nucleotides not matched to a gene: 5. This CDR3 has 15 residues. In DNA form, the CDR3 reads TGTGCCAGCTCACCAAGAGCGGGGGAGGACAATGAGCAGTTCTTC. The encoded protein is CASSPRAGEDNEQFF.

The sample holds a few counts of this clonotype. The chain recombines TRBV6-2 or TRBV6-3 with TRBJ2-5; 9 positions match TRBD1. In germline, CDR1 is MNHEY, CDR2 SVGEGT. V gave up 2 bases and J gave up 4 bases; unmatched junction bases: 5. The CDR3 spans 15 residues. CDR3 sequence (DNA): TGTGCCAGCAGTTACAGTGGACAGGGGAGAGAGACCCAGTACTTC. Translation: CASSYSGQGRETQYF.

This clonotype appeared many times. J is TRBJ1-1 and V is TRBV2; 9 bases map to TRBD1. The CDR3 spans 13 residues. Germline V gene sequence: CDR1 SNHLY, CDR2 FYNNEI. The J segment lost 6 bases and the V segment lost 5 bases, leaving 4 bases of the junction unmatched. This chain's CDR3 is CASSMGQGSEAFF. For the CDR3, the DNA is TGTGCCAGCAGTATGGGACAGGGTTCTGAAGCTTTCTTT.

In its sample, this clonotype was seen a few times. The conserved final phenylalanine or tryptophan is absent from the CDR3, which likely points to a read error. CDR3 sequence reads: CASSQAGQPQHL. The DNA of the CDR3 is TGTGCCAGCAGCCAAGCGGGTCAACCCCAGCATCTT. The chain carries TRBV3-1 and TRBJ1-5; D gene ambiguous. The CDR3 consists of 12 residues. Germline CDR1 and CDR2: LGHDT and YNNKEL (reference sequence). The V and J ends lost 1 base and 10 bases respectively, with 8 bases between them.

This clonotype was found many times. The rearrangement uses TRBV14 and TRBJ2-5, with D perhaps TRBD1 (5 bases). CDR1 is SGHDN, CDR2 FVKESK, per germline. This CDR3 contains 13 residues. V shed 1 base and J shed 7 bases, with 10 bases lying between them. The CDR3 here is CASSQVDQGTQYF. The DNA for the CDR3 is TGTGCCAGCAGCCAAGTGGACCAGGGGACCCAGTACTTC.